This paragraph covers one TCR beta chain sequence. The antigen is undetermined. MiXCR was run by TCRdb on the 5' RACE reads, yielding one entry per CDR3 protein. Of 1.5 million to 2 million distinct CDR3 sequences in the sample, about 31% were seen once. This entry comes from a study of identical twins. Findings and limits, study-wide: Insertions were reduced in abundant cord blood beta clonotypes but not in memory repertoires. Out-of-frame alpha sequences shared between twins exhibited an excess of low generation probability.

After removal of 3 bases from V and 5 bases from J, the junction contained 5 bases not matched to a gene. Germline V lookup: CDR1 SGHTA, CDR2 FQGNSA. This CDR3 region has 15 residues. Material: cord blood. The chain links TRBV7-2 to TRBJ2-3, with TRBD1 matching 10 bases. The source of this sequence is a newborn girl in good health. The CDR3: CASSLRQGAKDTQYF. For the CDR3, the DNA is TGTGCCAGCAGCTTGCGACAGGGGGCGAAAGATACGCAGTATTTT.